This TCR beta chain came from a study of shared clonotypes between healthy human individuals. Whole-study findings and limits: Sampling covered blood only; tissue repertoires likely differ.

About this clone: Its target is unknown.

Method: immunoSEQ multiplex PCR; TCRdb's copy keeps in-frame clones and lacks some. The sample consists of 2 million to 2.5 million clones, about 92% of them appearing once. Trimming took 4 bases from V and 10 from J; bases not matched to a gene: 13. Germline CDR1 is SGDLS and CDR2 is YYNGEE. The CDR3 is made up of 14 amino acids. The sequence was obtained from a young man in good health. Some clones in this sample may be carry-over from other donors' samples. The J gene is TRBJ1-1, the V gene TRBV9, with 7 bases matching TRBD1. The sample taken for sequencing was naive CD4+ T cells from PBMCs. Stated subset: CD45RA+ positively selected. The CDR3 here is CASSIGEGARAAFF. In DNA form, the CDR3 reads TGTGCCAGCAGCATCGGAGAGGGGGCACGGGCAGCTTTCTTT.